The subject of this entry is one T cell receptor beta chain. What it binds is not known. The CDR3 runs 16 residues. Trimming shortened V by 1 base and J by 3 bases, and 13 bases separated the two germline ends. Germline loops: CDR1 SGHRS, CDR2 YFSETQ. Only CD45RO-negative cells positively selected for CCR7 counted as naive CD8 cells, so terminally differentiated effector memory CD45RA+ cells were excluded. These data belong to a study of shared clonotypes between healthy human individuals. Findings and caveats of the study: Generally, naive subsets (rather than memory subsets) showed larger estimated richness.

A deep-level run was used for the assay. In the authors' methods: Quality scores were absent from the junction-only immunoSEQ sequences, so filtering differed. Method: immunoSEQ multiplex PCR; TCRdb's copy keeps in-frame clones and lacks some. That table furnishes V, J and clone size, whereas the DNA furnished D and trimming. Of around 2,000,000 clones detected, approximately 95% appear once; the ten largest clones hold 0.9% to 1.3%. The sequencing sample was made of naive CD8+ T cells sorted from blood. The chain uses TRBV5-1 and TRBJ2-2; unclear D gene. This clonotype was obtained from a man aged 18 to 29 in good health. CDR3 coding DNA: TGCGCCAGCAGCTTGAATAGGGCAGAATACACCGGGGAGCTGTTTTTT. This gives the protein CASSLNRAEYTGELFF. Full variable domain (remainder filled in from reference TRBV5-1 and TRBJ2-2): KAGVTQTPRYLIKTRGQQVTLSCSPISGHRSVSWYQQTPGQGLQFLFEYFSETQRNKGNFPGRFSGRQFSNSRSEMNVSTLELGDSALYLCASSLNRAEYTGELFFGEGSRLTVL.